This TCR beta chain is from a study of shared clonotypes between healthy human individuals. The method was immunoSEQ multiplex PCR; TCRdb's version includes in-frame clones alone and lacks a portion of them. In the table there are around 1,900,000 clones, roughly 95% of which are singletons. Naive CD8 cells, CD45RO-negative and positively selected for CCR7, excluded terminally differentiated effector memory CD45RA+ cells. The V gene's germline CDR1 is SGHAT and CDR2 FQNNGV. The CDR3 extends over 14 amino acids. V lost 1 base and J lost 3, with 9 bases in between. This sequence joins TRBV11-2 and TRBJ1-1; maybe TRBD1 (6 bases). The source of this sequence is a young man in good health. Some clones in this sample may be carry-over from other donors' samples. The sample was naive CD8+ T cells from PBMCs. The CDR3 DNA follows: TGTGCCAGCAGCTTAGGGGGGCCCTACACTGAAGCTTTCTTT. This sequence encodes CASSLGGPYTEAFF.